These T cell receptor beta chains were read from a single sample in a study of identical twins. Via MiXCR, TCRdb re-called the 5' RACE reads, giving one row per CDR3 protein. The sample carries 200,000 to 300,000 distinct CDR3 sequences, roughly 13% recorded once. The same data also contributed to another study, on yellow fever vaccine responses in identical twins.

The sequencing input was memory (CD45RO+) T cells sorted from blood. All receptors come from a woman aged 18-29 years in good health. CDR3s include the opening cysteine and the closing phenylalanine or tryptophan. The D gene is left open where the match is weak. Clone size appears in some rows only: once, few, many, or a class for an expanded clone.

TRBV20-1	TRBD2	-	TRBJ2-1	CSANSGGQGEQFF	TGCAGTGCTAATAGCGGGGGGCAGGGTGAGCAGTTCTTC
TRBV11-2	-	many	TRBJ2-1	CASSLDAVPSLSF	TGTGCCAGCAGCTTAGATGCAGTCCCCTCACTGTCCTTC
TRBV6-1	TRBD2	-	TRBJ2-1	CASRPLQRGNEQFF	TGTGCCAGCAGGCCCCTCCAGCGGGGAAATGAGCAGTTCTTC
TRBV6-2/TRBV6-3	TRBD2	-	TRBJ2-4	CASSLGLAAGIQYF	TGTGCCAGCAGTCTGGGACTAGCGGCAGGAATTCAGTACTTC
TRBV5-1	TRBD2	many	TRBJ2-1	CASSLELAGGYNEQFF	TGCGCCAGCAGCTTGGAACTAGCGGGAGGTTACAATGAGCAGTTCTTC
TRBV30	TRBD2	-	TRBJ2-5	CRGVLAAQETQYF	TGTCGCGGGGTTCTAGCGGCCCAAGAGACCCAGTACTTC
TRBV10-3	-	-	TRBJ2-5	CAISGQLGETQYF	TGTGCCATCAGTGGGCAGTTGGGAGAGACCCAGTACTTC
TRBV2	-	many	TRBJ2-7	CASSEAGYEQYF	TGTGCCAGCAGTGAAGCAGGGTACGAGCAGTACTTC
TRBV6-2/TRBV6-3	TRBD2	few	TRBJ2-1	CASSTPLGLAGGLNEQFF	TGTGCCAGCAGTACTCCCCTCGGACTAGCGGGAGGCTTGAATGAGCAGTTCTTC
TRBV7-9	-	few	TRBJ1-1	CASSLRGSGLMNTEAFF	TGTGCCAGCAGCTTGAGGGGGTCTGGGCTCATGAACACTGAAGCTTTCTTT
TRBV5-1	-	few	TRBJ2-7	CASSFPISNEQYF	TGCGCCAGCAGCTTCCCCATCTCGAACGAGCAGTACTTC
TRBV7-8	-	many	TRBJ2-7	CASSFDPGQRTSYEQYF	TGTGCCAGCAGCTTTGACCCGGGACAACGCACCTCCTACGAGCAGTACTTC
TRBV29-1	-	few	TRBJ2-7	CSVAPTSLTYEQYF	TGCAGCGTGGCTCCCACTAGCTTAACCTACGAGCAGTACTTC
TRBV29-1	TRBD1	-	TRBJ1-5	CSVGQGDQPQHF	TGCAGCGTTGGACAGGGCGATCAGCCCCAGCATTTT